These 2 T cell receptor beta chains originate from one sample sequenced in a study of shared clonotypes between healthy human individuals (dated by TCRdb to the early 2020s). Libraries were built with the immunoSEQ multiplex PCR assay. TCRdb holds this immuneACCESS table with in-frame rearrangements only. Some clones are missing; in checked studies, unresolved V genes explain under half, and the rest has no known cause. A total of about 1.1 million clones appear in this sample, about 80% of them only once. Together, the top ten hold 0.55% to 0.7% of the sample. The sequenced material came from memory CD4+ T cells from PBMCs. Reading the label with the study, this specimen's cell subset or site is: CD45RA-negative fraction. These TCRs come from a man aged 18 to 35 in good health. Some clones in this sample may be carry-over from other donors' samples.

This clone was seen a handful of times. This chain connects TRBV4-2 to TRBJ2-4; 14 nucleotides align to TRBD2. The CDR3 sequence is 19 residues long. The V and J ends lost 3 bases and 8 bases, in that order; junction bases with no gene match: 15. The germline gives CDR1 LGHNA, CDR2 YNFKEQ. The CDR3 is CASSQRPGLAGDQGDIQYF. CDR3 in DNA: TGTGCCAGCAGCCAGCGCCCGGGACTAGCGGGAGACCAAGGTGACATTCAGTACTTC.

V and J are TRBV5-1 and TRBJ2-3; 11 nucleotides agree with TRBD2. The V and J ends lost 6 bases and 4 bases, in that order; junction bases with no gene match: 7. Germline CDR1 reads SGHRS; CDR2 reads YFSETQ. The CDR3 runs 15 residues. The CDR3 region has the DNA TGCGCCAGCATCCCACTAGCGGGAGTGGCAGATACGCAGTATTTT. Protein sequence: CASIPLAGVADTQYF.